These 19 T cell receptor beta chains were all obtained from the same sample, sequenced in a study of blood T cell repertoires in COVID-19. The protocol was immunoSEQ multiplex PCR, while the TCRdb copy is restricted to in-frame clones and leaves out a portion. The table has about 25,000 clones, roughly 91% seen once. The sequenced material came from peripheral blood. The receptors come from a man aged 70 or older with COVID-19, enrolled during active disease.

The chain combines TRBV27 with TRBJ2-2; D possibly corresponds to TRBD2 (5 bases). The germline gives CDR1 MNHEY, CDR2 SMNVEV (reference sequence). Trimming shortened V by 5 bases and J by 1 base, and 11 bases separated the two germline ends. There are 15 residues in the CDR3. The CDR3 spells CASSGEGQNTGELFF. For the CDR3, the DNA is TGTGCCAGCAGTGGAGAGGGCCAGAACACCGGGGAGCTGTTTTTT.

Comment on this clone: The same CDR3 arises from other DNA sequences in this sample as well. The genes are TRBV27 and TRBJ1-6; D is uncertain. Germline-derived CDR1 and CDR2 are MNHEY and SMNVEV (reference sequence). Trimming pared 3 bases from V and 7 bases from J, leaving 7 bases between. There are 13 residues in the CDR3. The CDR3 sequence is CASSFSRNSPLHF. CDR3 nucleotide sequence: TGTGCCAGCAGTTTCAGTCGCAATTCACCCCTCCACTTT.

The chain is built from TRBV3-1 (or the pseudogene TRBV3-2) and TRBJ2-7; possible D gene TRBD2, 6 bases. The CDR3 spans 14 residues. Germline V gives CDR1 LGHDT, CDR2 YNNKEL (reference sequence). Trimming cost V 1 base and J 4 bases, with 11 bases left between them. Here the CDR3 DNA reads TGTGCCAGCAGCCAAGCCGGGAGCTTTTACGAGCAGTACTTC. Its translation is CASSQAGSFYEQYF.

The V gene is TRBV4-1, the J gene TRBJ2-7; 8 bases align to TRBD1. CDR1 MGHRA and CDR2 YSYEKL come from the germline V gene. The trim removed 6 bases at V and 0 bases at J, leaving 1 base unmatched. This CDR3 comprises 13 residues. The CDR3 reads CASRGQGSYEQYF. The CDR3 DNA is TGCGCCAGCAGAGGACAGGGCTCCTACGAGCAGTACTTC.

The chain combines TRBV7-9 with TRBJ2-7; D remains ambiguous. The V gene lost 5 bases and the J gene lost 0 bases, with 11 bases spanning the gap. The CDR3 totals 14 residues. From germline, CDR1 is SEHNR and CDR2 FQNEAQ (reference sequence). The CDR3 DNA follows: TGTGCCAGCAGCACCGTGGAGAGCTCCTACGAGCAGTACTTC. Translation: CASSTVESSYEQYF.

CDR3 coding DNA: TGTGCCAGCAGTACAGGGGATCAGCCCCAGCATTTT. Translation: CASSTGDQPQHF. The V call is TRBV25-1, the J call TRBJ1-5; 7 bases agree with TRBD1. V dropped 5 bases and J dropped 5; count of bases not matched to a gene: 0. CDR3 length: 12 residues. CDR1 and CDR2 (germline): MGHDK, SYGVNS.

The chain carries TRBV14 and TRBJ2-1; 9 bases agree with TRBD1. The CDR3 is 15 amino acids. V shed 6 bases, J shed 2 bases, and the junction held 5 bases outside the gene matches. CDR1 SGHDN and CDR2 FVKESK come from the germline V gene. For the CDR3, the DNA is TGTGCCAGCAGGCGGACAGGGGAGCCCTACAATGAGCAGTTCTTC. It specifies CASRRTGEPYNEQFF. The entire variable domain, with the rest obtained from reference TRBV14 and TRBJ2-1, is as follows: EAGVTQFPSHSVIEKGQTVTLRCDPISGHDNLYWYRRVMGKEIKFLLHFVKESKQDESGMPNNRFLAERTGGTYSTLKVQPAELEDSGVYFCASRRTGEPYNEQFFGPGTRLTVL.

V and J are TRBV29-1 and TRBJ1-1; D might be TRBD1 (6 bases). The CDR3 runs 13 residues. Germline lookup yields CDR1 SQVTM and CDR2 ANQGSEA. V dropped 6 bases and J dropped 8 bases, with 19 bases sitting between them. CDR3 DNA sequence: TGCAGCGTGATCGGGACACCTTCTCTGGAAGCTTTCTTT. Translation gives CSVIGTPSLEAFF.

This clone has a single count. This sequence joins TRBV29-1 and TRBJ2-7; 9 bases are a match to TRBD2. This CDR3 contains 14 residues. V gave up 4 bases and J gave up 0 bases; unmatched junction bases: 4. CDR1 and CDR2 (germline): SQVTM, ANQGSEA. The CDR3: CSVVLAGNSYEQYF. In DNA, the CDR3 is TGCAGCGTTGTACTAGCGGGCAACTCCTACGAGCAGTACTTC.

This chain's CDR3 is CASSLGTSGGWGTDTQYF. In DNA, the CDR3 is TGTGCCAGCAGCTTGGGGACTAGCGGGGGCTGGGGCACAGATACGCAGTATTTT. The chain combines TRBV11-3 with TRBJ2-3, with 14 bases that match TRBD2. The germline V gene has CDR1 SGHNT and CDR2 YENEEA. V was pared by 3 bases and J by 1 base, with 6 bases of the junction left unmatched. The CDR3 consists of 18 residues.

The rearrangement uses TRBV19 and TRBJ2-2, with 7 positions matching TRBD1. Germline lookup yields CDR1 LNHDA and CDR2 SQIVND (reference sequence). This CDR3 region has 15 residues. The V gene end was trimmed by 4 bases and the J gene end by 6 bases; junction bases not matched to a gene: 8. The DNA for the CDR3 is TGTGCCAGTAGTACTTCGTACAGGGGATCCGGGGAGCTGTTTTTT. It specifies CASSTSYRGSGELFF.

The chain couples TRBV11-2 to TRBJ1-1; unclear D gene. The V gene's germline CDR1 is SGHAT and CDR2 FQNNGV. Trimming removed 5 bases at V and 4 bases at J, with 17 bases between. This CDR3 has 15 amino acids. The CDR3 loop reads CASSPISGLGTEAFF. The CDR3, as DNA: TGTGCCAGCAGCCCGATAAGCGGGTTGGGCACTGAAGCTTTCTTT. Filled out from reference TRBV11-2 and TRBJ1-1, the complete variable domain reads EAGVAQSPRYKIIEKRQSVAFWCNPISGHATLYWYQQILGQGPKLLIQFQNNGVVDDSQLPKDRFSAERLKGVDSTLKIQPAKLEDSAVYLCASSPISGLGTEAFFGQGTRLTVV.

The chain carries TRBV7-9 and TRBJ2-7; a weak D match, TRBD2 (6 bases). This CDR3 spans 14 amino acids. Germline V CDR1 and CDR2: SEHNR, FQNEAQ (reference sequence). Trimming left V 3 bases short and J 2 bases short, with 11 bases between. CDR3 region: CASSLWGRTYEQYF. In nucleotides, the CDR3 is TGTGCCAGCAGCTTGTGGGGGAGGACCTACGAGCAGTACTTC.

The chain couples TRBV3-1 (or the pseudogene TRBV3-2) to TRBJ1-4, with D perhaps matching TRBD1 (6 bases). This CDR3 is 14 amino acids long. V was pared by 4 bases and J by 4 bases, with 10 bases between. In germline, CDR1 is LGHDT, CDR2 YNNKEL (reference sequence). This chain's CDR3 is CASSRDTGNEKLFF. The CDR3 DNA follows: TGTGCCAGCAGCCGGGACACCGGTAATGAAAAACTGTTTTTT.

The chain combines TRBV10-1 with TRBJ2-3, with TRBD2 matching 13 bases. CDR3 length: 21 residues. V lost 3 bases, J lost 2 bases, and 17 bases stayed unmatched. The germline gives CDR1 WNHNN, CDR2 SYGVQD (reference sequence). The CDR3 DNA sequence: TGCGCCAGCAGTGATTCTAGACAGGCTTGGACTAGCGGGAGAACCACAGATACGCAGTATTTT. Its translation: CASSDSRQAWTSGRTTDTQYF.

This clone was counted once. The rearrangement joins TRBV7-9 to TRBJ2-3; the match to TRBD2 covers 14 bases. CDR3 size: 17 residues. Germline assignment: CDR1 SEHNR and CDR2 FQNEAQ (reference sequence). Trimming at V came to 2 bases and at J to 6 bases, leaving 7 bases not matched to a gene. DNA for the CDR3: TGTGCCAGCAGCTTATTCGCGACTAGCGGGAGGGTTGATACGCAGTATTTT. The encoded protein is CASSLFATSGRVDTQYF.

The chain couples TRBV13 to TRBJ2-1; the D gene is possibly TRBD2 (6 bases). There are 15 residues in the CDR3. V lost 5 bases, J lost 0 bases, and 11 bases lay in between. The germline CDR1 and CDR2 sequences are PRHDT and FYEKMQ (reference sequence). Here the CDR3 reads CASSIAESSYNEQFF. CDR3 bases: TGTGCCAGCAGCATAGCGGAGAGCTCCTACAATGAGCAGTTCTTC.

The chain is built from TRBV4-1 and TRBJ2-7, with D maybe TRBD2 (7 bases). Germline assignment: CDR1 MGHRA and CDR2 YSYEKL. The CDR3 consists of 12 residues. The V end was cut by 11 bases, the J end by 7 bases, with 18 bases between. The CDR3 DNA sequence: TGCGCCTCGAAAGGGGGAGCGGGGGAGCAGTACTTC. The encoded protein is CASKGGAGEQYF.

This rearrangement joins TRBV19 to TRBJ2-7; tentatively, D is TRBD1 (6 bases). The CDR3 has 15 residues. Germline CDR1 and CDR2: LNHDA and SQIVND (reference sequence). Trimming took 4 bases from V and 0 from J, leaving 13 bases between them. CDR3 protein: CASSREGGLSYEQYF. For the CDR3, the DNA is TGTGCCAGTAGTAGAGAAGGGGGTCTCTCCTACGAGCAGTACTTC. Using reference TRBV19 and TRBJ2-7 for the parts outside the CDR3, the full variable domain is DGGITQSPKYLFRKEGQNVTLSCEQNLNHDAMYWYRQDPGQGLRLIYYSQIVNDFQKGDIAEGYSVSREKKESFPLTVTSAQKNPTAFYLCASSREGGLSYEQYFGPGTRLTVT.